The T cell receptor (beta chain) under discussion was sequenced for a study of shared clonotypes between healthy human individuals. The study's findings and limits: The generation probabilities recorded for non-shared clonotypes fell below those of clonotypes shared by all four donors.

CD45RO-negative, CCR7-selected cells formed the naive CD8 fraction, which excluded terminally differentiated effector memory CD45RA+ cells. Germline assignment: CDR1 SGHDN and CDR2 FVKESK. The CDR3 runs to 15 residues. Trimming stripped 4 bases from V and 0 bases from J, with 10 bases between. The protocol was immunoSEQ multiplex PCR, while the TCRdb copy is restricted to in-frame clones and leaves out a portion. The table lists over 750,000 clones, 90% to 97% of them singletons. To note about this clone: Its antigen remains unknown.

The sequenced sample was naive CD8+ T cells sorted from blood. The chain employs TRBV14 and TRBJ2-1; D gene ambiguous. This receptor was obtained from a man aged 25-40 years in good health. The CDR3 sequence is CASSPPLSSYNEQFF. In nucleotides, the CDR3 is TGTGCCAGCAGCCCTCCCCTCAGCTCCTACAATGAGCAGTTCTTC.